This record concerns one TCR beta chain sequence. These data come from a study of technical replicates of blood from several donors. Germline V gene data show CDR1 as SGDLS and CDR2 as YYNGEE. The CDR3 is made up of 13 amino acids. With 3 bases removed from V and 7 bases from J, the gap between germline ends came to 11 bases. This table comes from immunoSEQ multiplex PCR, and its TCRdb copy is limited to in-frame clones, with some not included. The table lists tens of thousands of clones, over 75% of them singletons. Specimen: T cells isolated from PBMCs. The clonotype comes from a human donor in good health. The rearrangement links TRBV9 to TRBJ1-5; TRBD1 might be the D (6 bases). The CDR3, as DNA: TGTGCCAGCAGCGCGGGGGGGCGGCAGCCCCAGCATTTT. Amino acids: CASSAGGRQPQHF.